The 10 T cell receptor beta chains given below trace back to one sample, sequenced in a study of identifying expanded T cells in peripheral blood. Measured with immunoSEQ multiplex PCR; TCRdb has only the in-frame clones, and not every one. The table lists around 91,000 clones, around 88% of them singletons. Sequencing was carried out using blood. These receptors all come from a person aged 18 to 75 in good health.

The chain joins TRBV18 to TRBJ2-1, with 11 bases fitting TRBD1. The CDR3 runs 15 residues. Trimming cost V 4 bases and J 6 bases; bases outside gene matches: 5. The germline CDR1 and CDR2 sequences are KGHSH and LQKENI. This CDR3 is CASSRGQGAVNEQFF. The DNA of the CDR3 is TGTGCCAGCTCACGCGGACAGGGGGCCGTCAATGAGCAGTTCTTC.

V usage is TRBV11-2 and J usage is TRBJ2-3; D gene uncertain. Trimming left V 5 bases short and J 3 bases short, with 9 bases between. Germline V gene sequence: CDR1 SGHAT, CDR2 FQNNGV. The CDR3 sequence is 13 residues long. The CDR3 DNA reads TGTGCCAGCAGCCCCGGGCCGACAGATACGCAGTATTTT. This codes for CASSPGPTDTQYF.

The chain combines TRBV29-1 with TRBJ2-5; possible D gene TRBD2, 5 bases. The CDR3 extends over 11 amino acids. The ends were cut back, 8 bases at V and 5 bases at J, with 12 bases in the middle. Germline CDR1 is SQVTM and CDR2 is ANQGSEA. Here the CDR3 reads CSFTRGETQYF. CDR3 sequence (DNA): TGCAGCTTCACCCGAGGGGAGACCCAGTACTTC.

CDR3 sequence reads: CASSSFPQGRYTGELFF. CDR3 coding DNA: TGTGCCAGCAGTTCATTCCCGCAGGGTCGGTACACCGGGGAGCTGTTTTTT. The gene calls are TRBV28 and TRBJ2-2; tentatively, D is TRBD1 (5 bases). Trimming removed 4 bases at V and 3 bases at J, with 18 bases between. The CDR3 covers 17 residues. Per germline, CDR1 MDHEN and CDR2 SYDVKM.

The chain joins TRBV4-2 to TRBJ2-2; possibly TRBD2 for D (5 bases). V was trimmed by 0 bases and J by 5 bases, leaving 10 bases between them. Germline-derived CDR1 and CDR2 are LGHNA and YNFKEQ. The CDR3 is 15 residues long. CDR3 residues: CASSQEASLTGELFF. In nucleotides, the CDR3 is TGTGCCAGCAGCCAAGAGGCTAGCTTAACCGGGGAGCTGTTTTTT.

The rearrangement links TRBV6-1 to TRBJ1-5; D is possibly TRBD1 (6 bases). V lost 6 bases and J lost 0, with 12 bases in between. Germline V gene lookup returns CDR1 MNHNS and CDR2 SASEGT. The CDR3 runs to 15 residues. The CDR3 region is CASSALGASNQPQHF. CDR3 coding DNA: TGTGCCAGCAGCGCCCTGGGGGCTAGCAATCAGCCCCAGCATTTT.

V usage is TRBV6-1 and J usage is TRBJ2-3; tentatively, D is TRBD2 (5 bases). Looked up from germline, CDR1 is MNHNS and CDR2 is SASEGT. Trimming cost V 0 bases and J 4 bases, with 11 bases left between them. This CDR3 has 15 residues. The DNA for the CDR3 is TGTGCCAGCAGTGAAGCCAGCGGACGGGCAGATACGCAGTATTTT. This codes for CASSEASGRADTQYF.

The chain carries TRBV27 and TRBJ2-3, with 8 bases fitting TRBD2. CDR3 length: 15 residues. Trimming cost V 4 bases and J 5 bases; bases outside gene matches: 8. CDR1 and CDR2 (germline): MNHEY, SMNVEV (reference sequence). The CDR3 region is CASSWAGRAGDTQYF. The CDR3 region has the DNA TGTGCCAGCAGTTGGGCCGGGAGGGCCGGAGATACGCAGTATTTT.

V gene TRBV9 combines with J gene TRBJ2-1; 13 bases match TRBD2. V trimming: 4 bases; J trimming: 6 bases; junction bases outside the gene matches: 1. The germline CDR1 and CDR2 sequences are SGDLS and YYNGEE. The CDR3 sequence is 14 residues long. CDR3 sequence (DNA): TGTGCCAGCAGCAGGACTAGCGGGAGCAATGAGCAGTTCTTC. This codes for CASSRTSGSNEQFF.

The V gene is TRBV6-4, the J gene TRBJ2-1; tentative D call: TRBD2 (6 bases). The length of the CDR3 is 15 residues. Germline V gene sequence: CDR1 MRHNA, CDR2 SNTAGT. V lost 2 bases, J lost 3 bases, and 11 bases lay in between. The CDR3 coding sequence is TGTGCCAGCAGTGACCGAGCGGGTGGCTACAATGAGCAGTTCTTC. Translating gives CASSDRAGGYNEQFF.